The 16 T cell receptor beta chains below were found in one sample sequenced in a study of T cells in Graves' hyperthyroidism and ophthalmopathy. Amplified regions were TCR beta CDR3 sequences from RNA transcripts. RT-PCR in the first round (using the HTBI primer set) targeted the TCR CDR3. One entry per CDR3 protein, called by TCRdb with MiXCR from the multiplex PCR reads. This sample has about 640,000 distinct CDR3 sequences, with more than 12% found just once. Sequencing was done on a sample of blood. These receptors all stem from a woman aged 50 to 60 with Graves' ophthalmopathy.

This clonotype was recorded at least ten times. The chain links TRBV27 to TRBJ2-5, with D uncertain. Germline assignment: CDR1 MNHEY and CDR2 SMNVEV (reference sequence). The CDR3 has 14 residues. Trimming cost V 2 bases and J 1 base, with 8 bases left between them. The CDR3 region is CASSLKSAQETQYF. The CDR3 DNA sequence: TGTGCCAGCAGTTTAAAGTCAGCCCAAGAGACCCAGTACTTC.

This clonotype was seen repeatedly, ten times or more. The chain carries TRBV2 and TRBJ2-7, with 7 nucleotides matching TRBD1. Trimming removed 5 bases from V and 5 bases from J; junction bases left unmatched: 12. CDR3 size: 15 residues. Germline V gives CDR1 SNHLY, CDR2 FYNNEI. The CDR3 region is CASSPPGQSSNEQYF. In DNA, the CDR3 is TGTGCCAGCAGTCCTCCGGGACAGAGCAGCAACGAGCAGTACTTC. Drawing the rest from reference TRBV2 and TRBJ2-7, the complete variable domain is EPEVTQTPSHQVTQMGQEVILRCVPISNHLYFYWYRQILGQKVEFLVSFYNNEISEKSEIFDDQFSVERPDGSNFTLKIRSTKLEDSAMYFCASSPPGQSSNEQYFGPGTRLTVT.

This clonotype has a handful of counts. This sequence joins TRBV29-1 and TRBJ1-1, with TRBD1 matching 7 bases. Per germline, CDR1 SQVTM and CDR2 ANQGSEA. The CDR3 is 14 amino acids. V dropped 8 bases and J dropped 0; count of bases not matched to a gene: 9. DNA of the CDR3: TGCAGCTTCGCGGGGACAGTCATGAACACTGAAGCTTTCTTT. It translates to CSFAGTVMNTEAFF.

This clonotype was observed a few times. The CDR3: CSVETTGIMNTEAFF. The CDR3 DNA reads TGCAGCGTTGAAACTACAGGGATCATGAACACTGAAGCTTTCTTT. The gene calls are TRBV29-1 and TRBJ1-1; a weak D match, TRBD1 (6 bases). The germline V gene has CDR1 SQVTM and CDR2 ANQGSEA. The V end was cut by 2 bases, the J end by 0 bases, with 13 bases between. The CDR3 has 15 residues.

This clonotype was seen a handful of times. The chain is built from TRBV14 and TRBJ2-1; 7 bases agree with TRBD1. CDR1 and CDR2 (germline): SGHDN, FVKESK. V lost 0 bases, J lost 1 base, and 3 bases stayed unmatched. This CDR3 contains 16 residues. CDR3 in DNA: TGTGCCAGCAGCCAAGAGTACAGGGGATCCTACAATGAGCAGTTCTTC. Amino acids: CASSQEYRGSYNEQFF.

This clonotype was found many times. The J gene is TRBJ2-1, the V gene TRBV20-1, with D possibly TRBD2 on 6 matching bases. Germline values: CDR1 DFQATT, CDR2 SNEGSKA (reference sequence). Trimming pared 3 bases from V and 9 bases from J, leaving 12 bases between. This CDR3 spans 12 amino acids. The CDR3 loop is CSASGSLSEQFF. Here the CDR3 DNA reads TGCAGTGCTAGCGGGAGTTTGAGTGAGCAGTTCTTC.

This chain connects TRBV6-5 to TRBJ1-5; TRBD1 might be the D (5 bases). V was trimmed by 0 bases and J by 7 bases, leaving 10 bases between them. Germline values: CDR1 MNHEY, CDR2 SVGAGI. The CDR3 runs 14 residues. The CDR3 nucleotides are TGTGCCAGCAGTTACTCGAGGGGTTGGCAGCCCCAGCATTTT. This gives the protein CASSYSRGWQPQHF.

This chain uses TRBV9 with TRBJ1-4, with D unclear. The germline CDR1 and CDR2 sequences are SGDLS and YYNGEE. Between the trimmed V and J ends, which lost 4 bases and 5 bases, there was a span of 15 bases. The CDR3 is made up of 15 amino acids. The CDR3 coding sequence is TGTGCCAGCAGCAAGGAGACCGCATCGAATGAAAAACTGTTTTTT. Its translation is CASSKETASNEKLFF.

This clonotype was counted many times. V usage is TRBV5-1 and J usage is TRBJ2-2; 12 bases map to TRBD2. CDR1 is SGHRS and CDR2 is YFSETQ in the germline V gene. CDR3 size: 16 residues. After removal of 4 bases from V and 4 bases from J, the junction contained 5 bases not matched to a gene. The CDR3 sequence: CASSILAGGGTGELFF. The CDR3 DNA reads TGCGCCAGCAGCATACTAGCGGGAGGCGGCACCGGGGAGCTGTTTTTT.

The chain is built from TRBV29-1 and TRBJ2-1, with 10 bases fitting TRBD1. V lost 8 bases, J lost 8 bases, and 6 bases stayed unmatched. Looked up from germline, CDR1 is SQVTM and CDR2 is ANQGSEA. This CDR3 is 12 amino acids long. CDR3 loop: CSIDRGRDEQFF. The CDR3 DNA is TGCAGCATAGACAGGGGGCGCGATGAGCAGTTCTTC.

This clonotype occurred many times. V gene TRBV7-9 combines with J gene TRBJ2-7; weak D call: TRBD1 (6 bases). Trimming took off 5 bases at V and 2 bases at J, with 16 bases between the two ends. Germline CDR1 reads SEHNR; CDR2 reads FQNEAQ (reference sequence). The CDR3 is 15 amino acids. As DNA, the CDR3 is TGTGCCAGCAGCGAGGACAGACGGATTACCTACGAGCAGTACTTC. Protein: CASSEDRRITYEQYF.

This clonotype was recorded at least ten times. The chain uses TRBV5-1 and TRBJ2-1, with 12 nucleotides matching TRBD2. Germline V gene sequence: CDR1 SGHRS, CDR2 YFSETQ. With 3 bases clipped from V and 4 bases from J, the junction kept 8 bases outside the gene matches. The length of the CDR3 is 17 residues. CDR3 region: CASSYMTSGSGYNEQFF. As DNA, the CDR3 is TGCGCCAGCAGCTACATGACTAGCGGGAGTGGGTACAATGAGCAGTTCTTC.

This clonotype was picked up a small number of times. This chain joins TRBV7-9 and TRBJ1-6; 8 positions agree with TRBD1. Per the germline V gene, CDR1 is SEHNR and CDR2 is FQNEAQ (reference sequence). The V and J ends lost 1 base and 8 bases, in that order; junction bases with no gene match: 4. The CDR3 runs to 15 residues. The CDR3 nucleotides are TGTGCCAGCAGCTTAGTCAGGGGGCCTGATTCACCCCTCCACTTT. It is translated as CASSLVRGPDSPLHF.

This clonotype occurred many times. V is TRBV30 and J is TRBJ1-2, with D perhaps TRBD1 (5 bases). This CDR3 spans 13 amino acids. Germline CDR1 reads GTSNPN; CDR2 reads SVGIG (reference sequence). The V end lost 2 bases, the J end lost 3 bases, and 10 bases lay between the germline ends. DNA for the CDR3: TGTGCCTGGAGTCCGGGACTTGACTATGGCTACACCTTC. It specifies CAWSPGLDYGYTF.

This clonotype was recorded at least ten times. The V call is TRBV6-5, the J call TRBJ2-7, with D unclear. From germline, CDR1 is MNHEY and CDR2 SVGAGI. With 0 bases removed from V and 7 bases from J, the gap between germline ends came to 19 bases. This CDR3 has 16 amino acids. CDR3 residues: CASSYSISNGNGEQYF. The CDR3 nucleotides read TGTGCCAGCAGTTACTCGATCAGTAACGGAAACGGGGAGCAGTACTTC.

This clonotype has at least ten counts. The chain links TRBV20-1 to TRBJ2-7; D is possibly TRBD1 (5 bases). The CDR3 runs 15 residues. Germline V CDR1 and CDR2: DFQATT, SNEGSKA (reference sequence). V lost 3 bases, J lost 7 bases, and 22 bases lay in between. In DNA, the CDR3 is TGCAGTGCTAGCGATATGCACGGACCAAACAGGGAGCAGTACTTC. It yields the protein CSASDMHGPNREQYF.